This T cell receptor (beta chain) was profiled in a study of identical twins. TCRdb re-analysed the 5' RACE reads in MiXCR, keeping a single row per CDR3 protein. The sample lists roughly 570,000 distinct CDR3 sequences; over 8.5% were seen once. Concerning this clonotype: Its antigen remains unidentified.

The CDR3 sequence is 14 residues long. The V gene lost 2 bases and the J gene lost 6 bases, with 12 bases spanning the gap. Looked up from germline, CDR1 is LNHDA and CDR2 is SQIVND (reference sequence). General study results and limits: Memory repertoires lacked the insertion deficit that abundant cord blood beta clonotypes showed. Weaker excess twin sharing was seen among beta out-of-frame sequences. It was possible that invariant MAIT and iNKT cells partly confounded the zero-insertion analyses.

A further study also used this sample, focusing on yellow fever vaccine responses in identical twins. Turning to that study: A vaccine T cell response that seemed partly convergent and partly personalized was reported in twins.

This receptor was identified in a woman under 30 in good health. J is TRBJ2-3 and V is TRBV19, with unresolved D. What was sequenced was PBMCs. The CDR3 DNA reads TGTGCCAGTAGTATATGGAGCCTTGAGGATACGCAGTATTTT. Translating it yields CASSIWSLEDTQYF.